The subject of this entry is one T cell receptor beta chain. The antigen remains undetermined. Assay used: immunoSEQ multiplex PCR; TCRdb lists only in-frame clones, some missing. The sample includes fewer than 250,000 clones, roughly 85% of them seen just once. There are 15 residues in the CDR3. V gave up 4 bases and J gave up 3 bases; unmatched junction bases: 4. In germline, CDR1 is SGHRS, CDR2 YFSETQ. The sample is drawn from a study of cytomegalovirus exposure and HLA in healthy donors. Study outcomes and limitations: According to the study, roughly 160 TCR beta chains were cytomegalovirus-associated. The tendency of first-cohort TCR clusters to co-occur in the 95 to 150 validation repertoires was the finding of a later analysis. The classifier reportedly diagnosed cytomegalovirus status with high specificity and sensitivity.

The receptor was derived from a woman between 18 and 29 years old in good health and CMV-seronegative. Sample: PBMCs. The V gene is TRBV5-1, the J gene TRBJ2-7, with 13 bases aligning to TRBD2. The CDR3 DNA reads as TGCGCCAGCAGCGCCGGGACTAGCGGGATCTACGAGCAGTACTTC. The encoded protein is CASSAGTSGIYEQYF.